This TCR beta chain originates from a study of CD8 T cells in ankylosing spondylitis. Libraries for TCR beta were made by quantitative 5'-RACE with molecular barcodes. One entry per CDR3 protein results from TCRdb running MiXCR on the 5' RACE reads. The repertoire holds 150,000 to 200,000 distinct CDR3 sequences, with around 13% as singletons. From germline, CDR1 is SGHAT and CDR2 FQNNGV. The CDR3 has 15 amino acids. With regard to this clonotype: Its antigen is unidentified. At one boundary the junction diverges from the germline segment, which might be a read error.

General observations from the study: Ankylosing spondylitis blood appeared to be characterized by a TCR beta motif of roughly eight highly homologous variants. According to the report, clones linked to the disease were significantly enriched in matched synovial fluid samples taken from ankylosing spondylitis patients. In reactive arthritis synovial fluid and blood, some motif variants had been reported before.

The source material was blood, either unsorted or a sorted T cell fraction (not recorded which). The source of this sequence is a male donor with ankylosing spondylitis or in good health (not recorded which). J is TRBJ1-2 and V is TRBV11-2; a possible D gene is TRBD1 (5 bases). The CDR3 protein is CATSLEGEGNYGYTF. The DNA of the CDR3 is TGTGCCACCAGCTTAGAAGGGGAAGGGAACTATGGCTACACCTTC.